This TCR beta chain was sequenced for a study of blood T cell repertoires in COVID-19. Study as a whole: From the United States, Italy and Spain came samples of acute and convalescent COVID-19. T cells, B-cell-depleted T cells, or PBMCs supplied cDNA or gDNA.

Followed longitudinally, the Seattle patients had been enrolled during active infection. In the original workflow: How many nucleated cells were present was estimated from reference gene primer amplification. Sequencing was performed with immunoSEQ multiplex PCR; in TCRdb, only in-frame clones are kept and a portion is missing. V, J and clone size are taken as reported in that table, and D and trimming were inferred from the DNA itself. There are about 480,000 clones in the sample; roughly nine tenths occur only once, and about 8% lies in the top ten. Trimming left V 6 bases short and J 0 bases short, with 8 bases between. Per germline, CDR1 SNHLY and CDR2 FYNNEI. The CDR3 totals 14 residues.

Sequencing was performed on peripheral blood. V usage is TRBV2 and J usage is TRBJ2-2; D may be TRBD1 (5 bases). The TCR comes from a woman aged 45 to 65 with COVID-19, enrolled during active disease. This chain's CDR3 is CASRDNSNTGELFF. The CDR3 DNA sequence: TGTGCCAGCAGGGACAACTCGAACACCGGGGAGCTGTTTTTT.